The next 14 T cell receptor beta chains were all read from a single sample in a study of regulatory T cells in long-lasting Graves disease. Time point meaning: newly diagnosed GD, antithyroid drugs for less than 3 months. PBMC RNA served as the TCR library source. Libraries of TCR beta came from iRepertoire HTBI primers plus Arm-PCR of CDR3 regions. MiXCR, applied by TCRdb to the multiplex PCR reads, yields one record per CDR3 protein. The table lists a few hundred thousand distinct CDR3 sequences, 10% to 15% of them singletons. These data were likewise used in another study, on T cells in Graves' hyperthyroidism and ophthalmopathy.

The sequencing used peripheral blood mononuclear cells (PBMCs), collected at new diagnosis, from a patient treated with antithyroid drugs. These receptors were obtained from a woman between 18 and 30 years old with Graves disease.

This clonotype was observed many times. V usage is TRBV20-1 and J usage is TRBJ2-1, with D possibly matching TRBD2 (7 bases). The germline V and J ends were trimmed by 1 base and 2 bases, with 15 bases remaining between them. Germline CDR1 and CDR2: DFQATT and SNEGSKA (reference sequence). The CDR3 is 16 amino acids. The CDR3 spells CSARASWGGPYNEQFF. The DNA for the CDR3 is TGCAGTGCTAGAGCCAGTTGGGGGGGCCCCTACAATGAGCAGTTCTTC.

This clonotype was seen repeatedly, ten times or more. The chain has TRBV2 and TRBJ1-5, with TRBD1 identical over 7 bases. Looked up from germline, CDR1 is SNHLY and CDR2 is FYNNEI. Unmatched junction bases numbered 1, after V lost 4 bases and J lost 4 bases. The CDR3 runs 13 residues. In DNA, the CDR3 is TGTGCCAGCAGTGGGGACAGTAATCAGCCCCAGCATTTT. Amino acid sequence: CASSGDSNQPQHF.

The J gene is TRBJ1-2, the V gene TRBV19, with D hard to call. Trimming removed 4 bases from V and 0 bases from J, with 12 bases in between. Germline CDR1 LNHDA, CDR2 SQIVND (reference sequence). The CDR3 is made up of 15 amino acids. The CDR3, as DNA: TGTGCCAGTAGTACTCCACGAGAATCTAACTATGGCTACACCTTC. It encodes CASSTPRESNYGYTF.

The chain carries TRBV27 and TRBJ2-2, with 7 nucleotides matching TRBD2. The CDR3 runs to 13 residues. The V gene's germline CDR1 is MNHEY and CDR2 SMNVEV (reference sequence). J lost 3 bases, V lost 8 bases, and 3 bases had no gene match. Here the CDR3 reads CASGGGYTGELFF. Written as DNA, the CDR3 is TGTGCCAGCGGGGGGGGGTACACCGGGGAGCTGTTTTTT.

The V gene is TRBV29-1, the J gene TRBJ2-1, with TRBD2 matching over 7 bases. This CDR3 is built from 13 residues. The V and J ends lost 5 bases and 9 bases, in that order; junction bases with no gene match: 10. Looked up from germline, CDR1 is SQVTM and CDR2 is ANQGSEA. The CDR3 is CSVSGNRVGEQFF. The CDR3 DNA follows: TGCAGCGTTAGCGGGAACCGGGTTGGTGAGCAGTTCTTC.

The J gene is TRBJ2-3, the V gene TRBV20-1; 10 positions agree with TRBD2. Losses at the gene ends were 6 bases for V and 6 bases for J; bases not matched to a gene: 9. Germline-derived CDR1 and CDR2 are DFQATT and SNEGSKA (reference sequence). The CDR3 spans 14 residues. DNA of the CDR3: TGCAGTGCCGACAAAGCGGGAGGGCTTGATACGCAGTATTTT. Its protein is CSADKAGGLDTQYF.

The J gene is TRBJ2-2, the V gene TRBV6-2 or TRBV6-3; D unclear. V was shortened by 5 bases and J by 8 bases, with 9 bases between the two germline ends. This CDR3 region has 12 residues. CDR1 and CDR2 (germline): MNHEY, SVGEGT. CDR3 bases: TGTGCCAGCAGTGAAGCCGGGGGGGAGCTGTTTTTT. This codes for CASSEAGGELFF.

The table lists this clonotype with many counts. This chain joins TRBV10-3 and TRBJ1-5; D is ambiguous. The CDR3 is 13 residues long. V lost 2 bases, J lost 7 bases, and 9 bases lay in between. Looked up from germline, CDR1 is ENHRY and CDR2 is SYGVKD. DNA for the CDR3: TGTGCCATCAGTGAGGACGTCCCCCAGCCCCAGCATTTT. Translation gives CAISEDVPQPQHF.

This clonotype was recorded many times. The chain couples TRBV11-2 to TRBJ2-1; TRBD2 agrees at 12 bases. CDR3 length equals 16 residues. The V gene end was trimmed by 4 bases and the J gene end by 7 bases; junction bases not matched to a gene: 8. Looked up from germline, CDR1 is SGHAT and CDR2 is FQNNGV. The CDR3 region has the DNA TGTGCCAGCAGCTCCAGACTAGCGGGGGCGGGAAATGAGCAGTTCTTC. This encodes CASSSRLAGAGNEQFF.

Comment on this clonotype: This may stem from a read error, because a much larger clone lies one nucleotide away. The J gene is TRBJ2-3, the V gene TRBV28; 8 positions match TRBD2. The J call may be in error: the DNA end matches TRBJ2-7 better. The CDR3 is 16 amino acids. Germline V gene sequence: CDR1 MDHEN, CDR2 SYDVKM. CDR3 in DNA: TGTGCCAGCAGTTCCGACTCAGCGGGAGATTACAATGAGCAGTACTTC. This encodes CASSSDSAGDYNEQYF.

The rearrangement links TRBV30 to TRBJ1-2; no definite D call. CDR1 and CDR2 (germline): GTSNPN, SVGIG (reference sequence). This CDR3 region has 14 residues. The germline V and J ends were trimmed by 2 bases and 4 bases, with 14 bases remaining between them. CDR3 bases: TGTGCCTGGAGTCCTGTCTCCGGCAGCTATGGCTACACCTTC. It specifies CAWSPVSGSYGYTF.

This clonotype occurred many times. This sequence joins TRBV7-9 and TRBJ2-5; possible D gene TRBD2, 5 bases. The V end lost 4 bases, the J end lost 2 bases, and 17 bases lay between the germline ends. CDR3 length: 16 amino acids. Germline V lookup: CDR1 SEHNR, CDR2 FQNEAQ (reference sequence). The CDR3 is CASSSNFRGTQETQYF. The CDR3, as DNA: TGTGCCAGCAGCTCCAATTTCCGGGGAACTCAAGAGACCCAGTACTTC.

In this sample, this clonotype turned up many times. The rearrangement uses TRBV15 and TRBJ2-1; TRBD1 agrees at 10 bases. The CDR3 length is 17 residues. V gave up 1 base and J gave up 3 bases; unmatched junction bases: 6. The germline gives CDR1 LNHNV, CDR2 YYDKDF (reference sequence). Here the CDR3 DNA reads TGTGCCACCAGCAGAGGACAGGGGGCGCGAGGCTACAATGAGCAGTTCTTC. It yields the protein CATSRGQGARGYNEQFF.

This clonotype has at least ten counts. The rearrangement uses TRBV6-2 or TRBV6-3 and TRBJ2-6, with 9 bases that match TRBD1. The V segment lost 7 bases and the J segment 0 bases; nucleotides outside the gene matches: 7. The CDR3 extends over 17 amino acids. Germline CDR1 and CDR2: MNHEY and SVGEGT. This CDR3 is CASTPDRGISGANVLTF. Here the CDR3 DNA reads TGTGCCAGCACCCCGGACAGGGGAATCTCTGGGGCCAACGTCCTGACTTTC.